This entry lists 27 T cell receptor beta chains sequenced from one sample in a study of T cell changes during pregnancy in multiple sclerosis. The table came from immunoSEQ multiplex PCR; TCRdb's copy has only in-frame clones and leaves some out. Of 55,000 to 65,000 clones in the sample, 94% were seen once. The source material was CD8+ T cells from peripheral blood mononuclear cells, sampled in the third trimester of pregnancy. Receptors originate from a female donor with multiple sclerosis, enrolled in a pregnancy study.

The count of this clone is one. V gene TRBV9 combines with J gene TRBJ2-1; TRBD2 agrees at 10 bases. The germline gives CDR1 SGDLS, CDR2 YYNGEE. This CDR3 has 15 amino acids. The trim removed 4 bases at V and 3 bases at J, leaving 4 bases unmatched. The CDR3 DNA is TGTGCCAGCAGCCCGACTAGCGGGTTCTACAATGAGCAGTTCTTC. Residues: CASSPTSGFYNEQFF.

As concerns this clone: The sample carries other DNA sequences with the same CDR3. This chain's CDR3 is CASSLRGSYEQYF. As DNA, the CDR3 is TGTGCCAGCAGTTTAAGGGGATCCTACGAGCAGTACTTC. The J gene is TRBJ2-7, the V gene TRBV28; TRBD1 is a possible D gene (5 bases). Trimming took off 2 bases at V and 1 base at J, with 6 bases between the two ends. The CDR3 is made up of 13 amino acids. The germline V gene has CDR1 MDHEN and CDR2 SYDVKM.

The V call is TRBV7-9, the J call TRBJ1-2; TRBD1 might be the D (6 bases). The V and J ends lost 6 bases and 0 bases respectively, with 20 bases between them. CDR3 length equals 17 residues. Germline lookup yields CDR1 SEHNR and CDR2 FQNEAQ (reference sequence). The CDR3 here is CASRPLGGLGANYGYTF. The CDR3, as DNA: TGTGCCAGCAGACCCCTGGGGGGGCTCGGAGCTAACTATGGCTACACCTTC.

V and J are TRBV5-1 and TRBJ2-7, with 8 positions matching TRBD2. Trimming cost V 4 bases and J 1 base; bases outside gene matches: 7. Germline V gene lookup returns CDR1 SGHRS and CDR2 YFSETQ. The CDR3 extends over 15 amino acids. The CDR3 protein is CASSPWVAGSYEQYF. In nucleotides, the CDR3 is TGCGCCAGCAGCCCATGGGTAGCGGGGTCCTACGAGCAGTACTTC.

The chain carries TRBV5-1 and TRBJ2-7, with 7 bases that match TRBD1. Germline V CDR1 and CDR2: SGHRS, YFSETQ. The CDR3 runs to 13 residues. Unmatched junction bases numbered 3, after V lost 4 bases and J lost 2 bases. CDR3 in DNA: TGCGCCAGCAGCGCAGGACAGGCCTACGAGCAGTACTTC. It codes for CASSAGQAYEQYF. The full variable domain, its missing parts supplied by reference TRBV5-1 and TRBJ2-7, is KAGVTQTPRYLIKTRGQQVTLSCSPISGHRSVSWYQQTPGQGLQFLFEYFSETQRNKGNFPGRFSGRQFSNSRSEMNVSTLELGDSALYLCASSAGQAYEQYFGPGTRLTVT.

DNA for the CDR3: TGCAGCGTTGAAAGCGGGGGGTATCATGGCTACACCTTC. It encodes CSVESGGYHGYTF. This sequence joins TRBV29-1 and TRBJ1-2; tentatively, D is TRBD1 (5 bases). Per the germline V gene, CDR1 is SQVTM and CDR2 is ANQGSEA. There are 13 residues in the CDR3. V lost 2 bases and J 6 bases, leaving 13 bases between the germline ends.

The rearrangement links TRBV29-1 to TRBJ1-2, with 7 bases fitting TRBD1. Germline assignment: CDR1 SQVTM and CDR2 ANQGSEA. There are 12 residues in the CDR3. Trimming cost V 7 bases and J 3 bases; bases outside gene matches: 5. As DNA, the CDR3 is TGCAGCGGGGGGGACAGCGACTATGGCTACACCTTC. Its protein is CSGGDSDYGYTF.

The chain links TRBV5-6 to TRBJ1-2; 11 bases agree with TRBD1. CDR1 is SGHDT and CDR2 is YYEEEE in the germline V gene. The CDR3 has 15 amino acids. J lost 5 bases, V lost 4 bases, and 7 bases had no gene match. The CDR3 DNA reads TGTGCCAGCAGCCTACGGGACAGGGGGATATATGGCTACACCTTC. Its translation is CASSLRDRGIYGYTF.

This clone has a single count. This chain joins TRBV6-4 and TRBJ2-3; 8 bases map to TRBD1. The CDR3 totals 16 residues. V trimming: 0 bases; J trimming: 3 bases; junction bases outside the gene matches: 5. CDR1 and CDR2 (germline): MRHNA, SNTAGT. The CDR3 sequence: CASSDSVTGGTDTQYF. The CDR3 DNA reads TGTGCCAGCAGTGACTCGGTTACAGGGGGTACAGATACGCAGTATTTT.

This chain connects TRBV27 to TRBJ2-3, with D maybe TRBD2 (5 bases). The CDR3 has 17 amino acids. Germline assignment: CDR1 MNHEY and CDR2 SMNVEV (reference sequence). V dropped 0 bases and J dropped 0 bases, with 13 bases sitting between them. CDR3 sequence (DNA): TGTGCCAGCAGTTTATCCCCCTGGGGAGCGAGCACAGATACGCAGTATTTT. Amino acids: CASSLSPWGASTDTQYF.

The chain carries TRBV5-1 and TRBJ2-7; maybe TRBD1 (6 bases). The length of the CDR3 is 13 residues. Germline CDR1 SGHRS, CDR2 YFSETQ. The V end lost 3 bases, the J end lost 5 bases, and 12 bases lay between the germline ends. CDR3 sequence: CASSSVPGDEQYF. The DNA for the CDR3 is TGCGCCAGCAGCTCGGTCCCAGGGGACGAGCAGTACTTC.

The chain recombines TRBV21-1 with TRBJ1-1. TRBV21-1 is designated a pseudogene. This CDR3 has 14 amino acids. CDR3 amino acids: CASSKGRIRTEAFF. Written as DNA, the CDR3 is TGTGCCAGCAGCAAGGGGAGGATTCGGACTGAAGCTTTCTTT.

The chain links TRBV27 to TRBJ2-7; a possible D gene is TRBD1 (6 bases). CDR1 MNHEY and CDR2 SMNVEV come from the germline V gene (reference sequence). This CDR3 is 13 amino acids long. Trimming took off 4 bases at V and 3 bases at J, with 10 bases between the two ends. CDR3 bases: TGTGCCAGCAGTTCAGGGGATTTCTACGAGCAGTACTTC. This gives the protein CASSSGDFYEQYF.

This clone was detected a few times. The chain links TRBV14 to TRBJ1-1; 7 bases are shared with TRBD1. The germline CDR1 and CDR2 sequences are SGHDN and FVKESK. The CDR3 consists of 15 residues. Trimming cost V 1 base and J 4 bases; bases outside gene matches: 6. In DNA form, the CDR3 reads TGTGCCAGCAGCCAAGGAATGACAGGGCGCACTGAAGCTTTCTTT. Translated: CASSQGMTGRTEAFF.

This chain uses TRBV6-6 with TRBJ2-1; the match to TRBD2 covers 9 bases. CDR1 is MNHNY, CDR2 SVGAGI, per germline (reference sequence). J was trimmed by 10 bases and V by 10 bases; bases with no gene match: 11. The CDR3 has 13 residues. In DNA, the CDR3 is TGTGCCATAAGGGCGGGAGGGTCGGACGAGCAGTTCTTC. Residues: CAIRAGGSDEQFF.

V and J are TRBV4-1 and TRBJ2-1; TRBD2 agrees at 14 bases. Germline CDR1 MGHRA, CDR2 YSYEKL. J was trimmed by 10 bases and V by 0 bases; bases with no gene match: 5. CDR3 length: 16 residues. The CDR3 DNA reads TGCGCCAGCAGCCAAGAGACTAGCGGGAGGGGAGGGGAGCAGTTCTTC. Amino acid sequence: CASSQETSGRGGEQFF.

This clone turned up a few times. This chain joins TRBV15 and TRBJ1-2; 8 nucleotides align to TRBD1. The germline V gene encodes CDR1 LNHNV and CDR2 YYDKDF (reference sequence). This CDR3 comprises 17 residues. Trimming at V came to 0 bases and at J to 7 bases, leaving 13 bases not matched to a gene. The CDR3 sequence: CATSRDRGPVLNRGYTF. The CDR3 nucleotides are TGTGCCACCAGCAGAGACAGGGGGCCAGTGTTGAATCGTGGCTACACCTTC.

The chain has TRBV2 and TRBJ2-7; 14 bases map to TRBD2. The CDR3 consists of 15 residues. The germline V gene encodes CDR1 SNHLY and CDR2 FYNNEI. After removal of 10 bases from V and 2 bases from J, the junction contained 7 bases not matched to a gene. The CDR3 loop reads CAIVGLAGATYEQYF. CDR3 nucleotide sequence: TGTGCCATCGTGGGACTAGCGGGAGCGACCTACGAGCAGTACTTC.

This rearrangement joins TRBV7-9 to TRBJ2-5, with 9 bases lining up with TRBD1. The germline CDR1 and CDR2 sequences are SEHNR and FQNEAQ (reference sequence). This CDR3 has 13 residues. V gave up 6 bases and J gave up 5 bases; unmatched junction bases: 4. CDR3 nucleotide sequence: TGTGCCAGCAGTTCTGGACAGGGGGAGACCCAGTACTTC. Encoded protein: CASSSGQGETQYF.

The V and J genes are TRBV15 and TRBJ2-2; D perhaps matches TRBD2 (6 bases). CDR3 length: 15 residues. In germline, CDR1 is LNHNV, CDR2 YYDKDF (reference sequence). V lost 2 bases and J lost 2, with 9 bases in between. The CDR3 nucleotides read TGTGCCACCAGCAGAACGCGGGGTAACACCGGGGAGCTGTTTTTT. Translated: CATSRTRGNTGELFF.

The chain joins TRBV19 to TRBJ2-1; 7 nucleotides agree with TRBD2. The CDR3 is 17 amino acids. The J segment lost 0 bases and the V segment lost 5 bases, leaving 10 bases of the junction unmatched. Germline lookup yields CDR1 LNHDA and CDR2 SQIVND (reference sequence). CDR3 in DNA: TGTGCCAGTAGTCTCCTTCTAGCGGTCAGCTCCTACAATGAGCAGTTCTTC. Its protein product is CASSLLLAVSSYNEQFF.

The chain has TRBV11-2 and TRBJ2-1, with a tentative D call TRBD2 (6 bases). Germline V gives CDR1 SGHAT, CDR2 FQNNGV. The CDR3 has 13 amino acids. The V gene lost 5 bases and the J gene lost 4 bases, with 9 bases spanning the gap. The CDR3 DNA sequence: TGTGCCAGCAGCCCAGGAGGGTACAATGAGCAGTTCTTC. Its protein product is CASSPGGYNEQFF. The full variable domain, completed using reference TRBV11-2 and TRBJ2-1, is EAGVAQSPRYKIIEKRQSVAFWCNPISGHATLYWYQQILGQGPKLLIQFQNNGVVDDSQLPKDRFSAERLKGVDSTLKIQPAKLEDSAVYLCASSPGGYNEQFFGPGTRLTVL.

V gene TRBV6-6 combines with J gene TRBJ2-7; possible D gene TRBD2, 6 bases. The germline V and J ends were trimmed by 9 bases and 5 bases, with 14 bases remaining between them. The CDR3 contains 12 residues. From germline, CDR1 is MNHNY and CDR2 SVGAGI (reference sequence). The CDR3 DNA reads TGTGCCAGTGGCCAGGGAGGCGACGAGCAGTACTTC. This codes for CASGQGGDEQYF.

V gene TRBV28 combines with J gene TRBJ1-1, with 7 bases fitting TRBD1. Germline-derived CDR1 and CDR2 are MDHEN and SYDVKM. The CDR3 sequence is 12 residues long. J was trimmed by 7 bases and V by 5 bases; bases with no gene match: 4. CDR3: CASSPDRVEAFF. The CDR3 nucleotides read TGTGCCAGCAGTCCCGACAGGGTTGAAGCTTTCTTT.

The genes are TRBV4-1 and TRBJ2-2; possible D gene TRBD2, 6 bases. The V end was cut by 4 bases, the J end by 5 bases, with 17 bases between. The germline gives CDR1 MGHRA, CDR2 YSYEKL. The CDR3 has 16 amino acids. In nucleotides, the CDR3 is TGCGCCAGCAGCCTGGCGACGGGAGCACGTACCGGGGAGCTGTTTTTT. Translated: CASSLATGARTGELFF.

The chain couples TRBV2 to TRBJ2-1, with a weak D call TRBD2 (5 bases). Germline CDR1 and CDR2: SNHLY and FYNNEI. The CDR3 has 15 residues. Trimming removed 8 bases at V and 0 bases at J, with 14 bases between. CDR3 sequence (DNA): TGTGCCAGCGACCCAGGAGGTCGCTCCTACAATGAGCAGTTCTTC. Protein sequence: CASDPGGRSYNEQFF.

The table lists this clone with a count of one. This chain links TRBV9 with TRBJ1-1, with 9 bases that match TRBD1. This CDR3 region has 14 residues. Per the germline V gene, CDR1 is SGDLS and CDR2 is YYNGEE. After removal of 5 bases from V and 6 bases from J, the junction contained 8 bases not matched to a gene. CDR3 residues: CASSTGTGRSEAFF. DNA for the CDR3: TGTGCCAGCAGTACCGGGACAGGGAGGTCTGAAGCTTTCTTT.